Each of the 31 T cell receptor beta chains below was sequenced from the same sample in a study of T cell responses to AZD1222 COVID-19 vaccine. The assay was immunoSEQ multiplex PCR, and TCRdb's table has in-frame clones only and misses some. Found here are 100,000 to 150,000 clones, approximately 90% of them singletons; the top ten hold roughly 7%. The specimen comprised peripheral blood, sampled on day 0 of AZD1222 vaccination. Every receptor here comes from an adult in good health.

The chain employs TRBV7-8 and TRBJ1-3, with D maybe TRBD1 (5 bases). The ends were cut back, 4 bases at V and 0 bases at J, with 13 bases in the middle. CDR1 SGHVS and CDR2 FQNEAQ come from the germline V gene. This CDR3 is 16 amino acids long. The CDR3 sequence: CASSSSQVNSGNTIYF. In DNA form, the CDR3 reads TGTGCCAGCAGCTCATCACAGGTCAACTCTGGAAACACCATATATTTT. Complete variable domain (other parts from reference TRBV7-8 and TRBJ1-3): GAGVSQSPRYKVAKRGQDVALRCDPISGHVSLFWYQQALGQGPEFLTYFQNEAQLDKSGLPSDRFFAERPEGSVSTLKIQRTQQEDSAVYLCASSSSQVNSGNTIYFGEGSWLTVV.

The J gene is TRBJ2-5, the V gene TRBV5-1; D is possibly TRBD2 (6 bases). The germline V and J ends were trimmed by 1 base and 5 bases, with 15 bases remaining between them. CDR3 size: 15 residues. In germline, CDR1 is SGHRS, CDR2 YFSETQ. CDR3 nucleotide sequence: TGCGCCAGCAGCTTGCAGTCCGGGAGTGAGGAGACCCAGTACTTC. Translated: CASSLQSGSEETQYF.

The chain is built from TRBV7-2 and TRBJ2-7; D unresolved. Germline V gene lookup returns CDR1 SGHTA and CDR2 FQGNSA. This CDR3 comprises 13 residues. V gave up 0 bases and J gave up 2 bases, with 5 bases separating them. CDR3 loop: CASSLAHAYEQYF. CDR3 in DNA: TGTGCCAGCAGCTTAGCCCACGCCTACGAGCAGTACTTC.

The chain is built from TRBV5-4 and TRBJ1-1, with D possibly being TRBD1 (5 bases). Per germline, CDR1 SGHNT and CDR2 YYREEE (reference sequence). CDR3 length: 14 residues. Trimming pared 2 bases from V and 0 bases from J, leaving 8 bases between. The CDR3: CASSFGGMNTEAFF. CDR3 sequence (DNA): TGTGCCAGCAGCTTTGGGGGGATGAACACTGAAGCTTTCTTT.

The V gene is TRBV6-2 or TRBV6-3, the J gene TRBJ2-7, with 8 bases aligning to TRBD2. The CDR3 extends over 16 amino acids. V lost 5 bases, J lost 2 bases, and 11 bases stayed unmatched. Germline assignment: CDR1 MNHEY and CDR2 SVGEGT. The CDR3 sequence: CASSPQGAGVAYEQYF. The CDR3 DNA reads as TGTGCCAGCAGTCCACAGGGAGCGGGAGTAGCCTACGAGCAGTACTTC.

This clone showed up just a few times. The V gene is TRBV7-8, the J gene TRBJ2-7; D unclear. CDR3 size: 13 residues. Trimming stripped 5 bases from V and 4 bases from J, with 12 bases between. Germline V gives CDR1 SGHVS, CDR2 FQNEAQ. As DNA, the CDR3 is TGTGCCAGCAGCGTAACATTGAAGTACGAGCAGTACTTC. Protein sequence: CASSVTLKYEQYF.

The chain joins TRBV2 to TRBJ1-1, with no clear D. V lost 7 bases, J lost 0 bases, and 3 bases lay in between. CDR1 is SNHLY, CDR2 FYNNEI, per germline. The CDR3 extends over 11 amino acids. CDR3 nucleotides: TGTGCCAGCATAATGAACACTGAAGCTTTCTTT. Protein sequence: CASIMNTEAFF.

The V gene is TRBV19, the J gene TRBJ1-5; D unclear. Trimming removed 0 bases from V and 0 bases from J, with 6 bases in between. This CDR3 is 15 amino acids long. CDR1 is LNHDA and CDR2 is SQIVND in the germline V gene (reference sequence). CDR3 amino acids: CASSIDANSNQPQHF. CDR3 DNA sequence: TGTGCCAGTAGTATAGACGCCAATAGCAATCAGCCCCAGCATTTT.

This clone was seen a handful of times. V usage is TRBV19 and J usage is TRBJ1-5, with D maybe TRBD1 (6 bases). The CDR3 has 13 amino acids. Trimming removed 5 bases from V and 7 bases from J, with 12 bases in between. The germline V gene encodes CDR1 LNHDA and CDR2 SQIVND (reference sequence). The CDR3 protein is CASSPTQGQPQHF. In DNA form, the CDR3 reads TGTGCCAGTAGTCCTACACAGGGACAGCCCCAGCATTTT.

The chain recombines TRBV3-1 (or the pseudogene TRBV3-2) with TRBJ2-7; D possibly corresponds to TRBD1 (6 bases). Trimming cost V 6 bases and J 6 bases, with 12 bases left between them. Germline loops: CDR1 LGHDT, CDR2 YNNKEL (reference sequence). This CDR3 region has 12 residues. The CDR3 protein is CASRTGTFEQYF. CDR3 bases: TGTGCCAGCAGGACCGGGACATTCGAGCAGTACTTC.

This clone was seen a single time. The gene calls are TRBV6-1 and TRBJ1-2; 8 bases match TRBD1. V gave up 1 base and J gave up 3 bases; unmatched junction bases: 4. The length of the CDR3 is 15 residues. Per the germline V gene, CDR1 is MNHNS and CDR2 is SASEGT. The DNA for the CDR3 is TGTGCCAGCAGTGAAGGTACAGGGGGAGACTATGGCTACACCTTC. Translated: CASSEGTGGDYGYTF.

The chain joins TRBV5-1 to TRBJ2-2; D is unresolved. Germline CDR1 is SGHRS and CDR2 is YFSETQ. The CDR3 is 16 residues long. The V and J ends lost 0 bases and 0 bases respectively, with 9 bases between them. The chain's CDR3 is CASSLAGQANTGELFF. The CDR3 DNA reads TGCGCCAGCAGCTTGGCTGGGCAAGCGAACACCGGGGAGCTGTTTTTT.

The chain has TRBV7-9 and TRBJ2-5, with 9 bases aligning to TRBD1. Germline V CDR1 and CDR2: SEHNR, FQNEAQ (reference sequence). This CDR3 region has 16 residues. V lost 5 bases to trimming and J lost 0 bases; unmatched junction nucleotides: 7. CDR3: CASSQSTGGYQETQYF. The CDR3 DNA sequence: TGTGCCAGCAGCCAATCGACAGGGGGTTACCAAGAGACCCAGTACTTC.

The rearrangement joins TRBV5-5 to TRBJ2-1, with D tentatively TRBD1 (5 bases). The CDR3 spans 16 residues. Germline V gene lookup returns CDR1 SGHKS and CDR2 YYEKEE (reference sequence). Trimming removed 4 bases at V and 4 bases at J, with 18 bases between. The CDR3 loop is CASSPVGGAAYNEQFF. Here the CDR3 DNA reads TGTGCCAGCAGCCCTGTTGGTGGGGCAGCATACAATGAGCAGTTCTTC.

The chain links TRBV15 to TRBJ2-3; perhaps TRBD2 as D (5 bases). Between the trimmed V and J ends, which lost 0 bases and 2 bases, there was a span of 9 bases. Germline V lookup: CDR1 LNHNV, CDR2 YYDKDF (reference sequence). The CDR3 has 15 residues. The CDR3 loop is CATSREVAITDTQYF. The CDR3 DNA sequence: TGTGCCACCAGCAGAGAGGTAGCGATCACAGATACGCAGTATTTT. The full variable domain, its missing parts supplied by reference TRBV15 and TRBJ2-3, is DAMVIQNPRYQVTQFGKPVTLSCSQTLNHNVMYWYQQKSSQAPKLLFHYYDKDFNNEADTPDNFQSRRPNTSFCFLDIRSPGLGDTAMYLCATSREVAITDTQYFGPGTRLTVL.

The chain carries TRBV7-8 and TRBJ1-6; D might be TRBD1 (6 bases). This CDR3 is built from 16 residues. Trimming removed 2 bases at V and 7 bases at J, with 15 bases between. Germline V gives CDR1 SGHVS, CDR2 FQNEAQ. CDR3 loop: CASSLLAVTGNSPLHF. CDR3 DNA: TGTGCCAGCAGCTTACTCGCCGTGACAGGCAATTCACCCCTCCACTTT.

The rearrangement links TRBV18 to TRBJ1-4; D unclear. The CDR3 is 15 amino acids. V was pared by 1 base and J by 3 bases, with 9 bases between. CDR1 KGHSH and CDR2 LQKENI come from the germline V gene. The chain's CDR3 is CASSPLRGSNEKLFF. The DNA of the CDR3 is TGTGCCAGCTCACCACTAAGAGGTTCTAATGAAAAACTGTTTTTT.

This chain connects TRBV5-4 to TRBJ2-6; D call uncertain. Germline CDR1 is SGHNT and CDR2 is YYREEE (reference sequence). V dropped 4 bases and J dropped 3 bases, with 5 bases sitting between them. The CDR3 has 13 residues. CDR3 loop: CASSNFGANVLTF. The DNA of the CDR3 is TGTGCCAGCAGCAACTTTGGGGCCAACGTCCTGACTTTC.

The chain has TRBV5-5 and TRBJ2-7; TRBD1 or TRBD2 may be the D gene (5 bases each). CDR1 is SGHKS, CDR2 YYEKEE, per germline (reference sequence). Between the trimmed V and J ends, which lost 3 bases and 3 bases, there was a span of 16 bases. CDR3 size: 15 residues. In nucleotides, the CDR3 is TGTGCCAGCAGCTCACCGGGACGAACGATCTACGAGCAGTACTTC. As protein: CASSSPGRTIYEQYF.

The rearrangement links TRBV24-1 to TRBJ2-5; 8 nucleotides agree with TRBD1. This CDR3 comprises 13 residues. Trimming at V came to 7 bases and at J to 7 bases, leaving 7 bases not matched to a gene. CDR1 is KGHDR, CDR2 SFDVKD, per germline. The CDR3 sequence: CATSAGGSGTQYF. In DNA form, the CDR3 reads TGTGCCACCAGCGCAGGGGGCAGCGGGACCCAGTACTTC.

The chain combines TRBV7-2 with TRBJ1-5, with D uncertain. The germline gives CDR1 SGHTA, CDR2 FQGNSA. This CDR3 comprises 15 residues. V lost 2 bases and J 0 bases, leaving 8 bases between the germline ends. The CDR3 DNA is TGTGCCAGCAGCTTATTGGGTAATAGCAATCAGCCCCAGCATTTT. It yields the protein CASSLLGNSNQPQHF.

The chain links TRBV7-9 to TRBJ2-1; TRBD2 matches 10 bases. Germline trimming cut 4 bases from V and 0 bases from J; bases unmatched to any gene: 0. The CDR3 runs to 15 residues. CDR1 is SEHNR, CDR2 FQNEAQ, per germline (reference sequence). CDR3 DNA: TGTGCCAGCAGCTCTAGCGGGGGCTCCTACAATGAGCAGTTCTTC. This sequence encodes CASSSSGGSYNEQFF.

The chain is built from TRBV2 and TRBJ1-1; no reliable D call. This CDR3 has 12 residues. Germline lookup yields CDR1 SNHLY and CDR2 FYNNEI. V dropped 0 bases and J dropped 6 bases, with 5 bases sitting between them. For the CDR3, the DNA is TGTGCCAGCAGTGAAGCCGGACCTGAAGCTTTCTTT. Residues: CASSEAGPEAFF.

This rearrangement joins TRBV30 to TRBJ2-3; 14 bases are a match to TRBD2. V lost 3 bases, J lost 1 base, and 6 bases stayed unmatched. The V gene's germline CDR1 is GTSNPN and CDR2 SVGIG (reference sequence). This CDR3 has 17 residues. CDR3 DNA: TGTGCCTGGAGCCTTGGGACTAGCGGGAGTGGCACAGATACGCAGTATTTT. It yields the protein CAWSLGTSGSGTDTQYF.

The chain joins TRBV7-2 to TRBJ2-3, with D maybe TRBD1 (6 bases). CDR3 length: 14 residues. The germline V and J ends were trimmed by 0 bases and 5 bases, with 9 bases remaining between them. Germline values: CDR1 SGHTA, CDR2 FQGNSA. CDR3 sequence (DNA): TGTGCCAGCAGCTTAGCGGGGGCCTTAGATACGCAGTATTTT. Protein product: CASSLAGALDTQYF.

V is TRBV5-1 and J is TRBJ2-5, with 12 positions matching TRBD2. V shed 4 bases and J 2 bases; nucleotides not matched to a gene: 6. The CDR3 is 16 amino acids. Germline V CDR1 and CDR2: SGHRS, YFSETQ. The DNA of the CDR3 is TGCGCCAGCAGCATAGGACTAGCGGGGTCACAAGAGACCCAGTACTTC. It codes for CASSIGLAGSQETQYF.

The count of this clone is one. V usage is TRBV6-5 and J usage is TRBJ2-3; TRBD2 matches 10 bases. Germline CDR1 reads MNHEY; CDR2 reads SVGAGI. The CDR3 length is 15 residues. Trimming removed 4 bases from V and 6 bases from J; junction bases left unmatched: 7. CDR3 sequence reads: CASSLGTSVWDTQYF. Here the CDR3 DNA reads TGTGCCAGCAGTTTGGGGACTAGCGTTTGGGATACGCAGTATTTT.

The DNA of the CDR3 is TGTGCCAGCAGGCAGACAGGGGGCAATTTTGGTGGCACAGATACGCAGTATTTT. This encodes CASRQTGGNFGGTDTQYF. The V call is TRBV28, the J call TRBJ2-3; 10 bases are shared with TRBD1. The CDR3 length is 18 residues. J was trimmed by 1 base and V by 6 bases; bases with no gene match: 13. In germline, CDR1 is MDHEN, CDR2 SYDVKM.

The V and J genes are TRBV28 and TRBJ2-7; D possibly corresponds to TRBD2 (5 bases). Trimming removed 4 bases at V and 6 bases at J, with 19 bases between. CDR3 size: 15 residues. Per the germline V gene, CDR1 is MDHEN and CDR2 is SYDVKM. The CDR3 sequence: CASSSPTPPRVEQYF. The DNA for the CDR3 is TGTGCCAGCAGTTCACCCACCCCTCCGCGGGTCGAGCAGTACTTC.

The V and J genes are TRBV28 and TRBJ2-7; 7 bases align to TRBD2. Germline loops: CDR1 MDHEN, CDR2 SYDVKM. This CDR3 has 13 amino acids. The ends lost 11 bases at V and 6 bases at J; junction bases unmatched: 13. The CDR3 loop reads CAAGLVSPSEQYF. DNA of the CDR3: TGTGCCGCAGGACTAGTTTCACCTAGCGAGCAGTACTTC.

J is TRBJ2-5 and V is TRBV7-9; TRBD1 is a possible D gene (6 bases). Germline V CDR1 and CDR2: SEHNR, FQNEAQ (reference sequence). The CDR3 length is 18 residues. V lost 1 base, J lost 4 bases, and 22 bases lay in between. The chain's CDR3 is CASSLDHPSSGGAETQYF. The CDR3 coding sequence is TGTGCCAGCAGCTTAGACCATCCTAGTTCTGGGGGCGCAGAGACCCAGTACTTC.